The rows below give T cell receptor beta chains drawn from one sample of a study of vaccination and CD4 T cells after COVID-19. TCRdb analysed the PCR reads with MiXCR anew, one entry per CDR3 protein. The sample lists fewer than 8,500 distinct CDR3 sequences, roughly 52% occurring once. No antigens are known for them. Sequencing was done on a sample of CD4+ T cells from blood, cultured in vitro. The origin of the receptors is a human donor in good health. The CDR3 runs from the conserved cysteine through the conserved F or W. D genes are given only for firm matches. Some rows have no size entry. The others give once, few or many, or a class for an expanded clone.

TRBV2	.	.	TRBJ2-2	TGTGCCAGCAGTGGGGCGGGGAACACCGGGGAGCTGTTTTTT	CASSGAGNTGELFF
TRBV19	.	.	TRBJ1-5	TGTGCCAGTAGTAGCCGGGGCAGTCGACCCCAGCATTTT	CASSSRGSRPQHF
TRBV15	.	.	TRBJ2-7	TGTGCCACCGGCTTGAGTCCCTACGAGCAGTACTTC	CATGLSPYEQYF
TRBV9	TRBD1	.	TRBJ1-2	TGTGCCAGCAGCCTTTCCAGGGGGCTTGATGGCTACACCTTC	CASSLSRGLDGYTF
TRBV12-3/TRBV12-4	.	.	TRBJ1-2	TGTGCCAGCAGTTCGAGGAGGTTTGCTAACTATGGTTACACCTTC	CASSSRRFANYGYTF
TRBV30	.	once	TRBJ1-1	TGTGCCTGGAGAGTCCTACTTGAGACTGAAGCTTTCTTT	CAWRVLLETEAFF
TRBV5-1	.	few	TRBJ1-2	TGCGCCAGCAGCTTCGTGGAGACAGCCTCATCTGGTGGCTACACCTTC	CASSFVETASSGGYTF
TRBV6-1	TRBD2	.	TRBJ2-2	TGTGCCAGCGGACGGGGACTAGGATCCGGGGAGCTGTTTTTT	CASGRGLGSGELFF
TRBV9	.	once	TRBJ1-1	TGTGCCAGCAGAGGGGATCTCACTGAAGCTTTCTTT	CASRGDLTEAFF
TRBV6-2/TRBV6-3	.	hyperexpanded	TRBJ2-5	TGTGCCAGCAGTAGGGGGGAGGGCGAGACCCAGTACTTC	CASSRGEGETQYF
TRBV7-2	.	.	TRBJ1-5	TGTGCCAGCAGCTTAGTTGACAACCAGCCCCAGCATTTT	CASSLVDNQPQHF
TRBV5-4	.	.	TRBJ1-1	TGTGCCAGCAGCGCCGACGGGAACACTGAAGCTTTCTTT	CASSADGNTEAFF
TRBV9	.	few	TRBJ1-2	TGTGCCAGCAGCCAGGGGTCTAGATCGGGGGGATATGGCTACACCTTC	CASSQGSRSGGYGYTF
TRBV2	.	.	TRBJ1-2	TGTGCCAGCAGTGTAGCGGACAGCGATTATGGCTACACCTTC	CASSVADSDYGYTF
TRBV7-8	.	few	TRBJ1-2	TGTGCCAGCAGCGATAGCTCTGGTGACTATGGCTACACCTTC	CASSDSSGDYGYTF
TRBV4-1	.	.	TRBJ1-2	TGCGCCAGCAGCCAAGGAGGGAATGGCTACACCTTC	CASSQGGNGYTF
TRBV11-2	.	.	TRBJ1-1	TGTGCCAGCAGCTTAGGTCAGGGCTGGAACACTGAAGCTTTCTTT	CASSLGQGWNTEAFF
TRBV20-1	.	few	TRBJ1-1	TGCAGTTCGAGGGGCCCCAACACTGAAGCTTTCTTT	CSSRGPNTEAFF
TRBV7-7	.	.	TRBJ2-5	TGTGCTAGCAGCTTAGGACATCCCCCACAAGAGACCCAGTACTTC	CASSLGHPPQETQYF
TRBV25-1	.	.	TRBJ2-5	TGTGCCAGCAGTGAATACGAGGGGCGGGGAGAGACCCAGTACTTC	CASSEYEGRGETQYF
TRBV20-1	TRBD1	.	TRBJ1-6	TGCAGTGCTGCCACCGGGACAGCACGCTCCTATAATTCACCCCTCCACTTT	CSAATGTARSYNSPLHF
TRBV20-1	.	.	TRBJ1-4	TGCAGTGCTAGAGGACAGCAGTATGAAAAACTGTTTTTT	CSARGQQYEKLFF